This T cell receptor (beta chain) was identified in a study of T cells in tumors after PD-1 blockade. Overall study results and limits: About 41% of tumor TCR clonotypes were also found in blood.

Sequencing was performed with immunoSEQ multiplex PCR; in TCRdb, only in-frame clones are kept and a portion is missing. The sample has 60,000 to 75,000 clones; about 74% are singletons. V was cut by 1 base and J by 4 bases, with 8 bases left in between. Per germline, CDR1 MNHNS and CDR2 SASEGT. There are 14 residues in the CDR3. This clone was seen a handful of times. Its antigen is as yet unknown. The sample consisted of PBMCs, taken after anti-PD-1 treatment. This sequence originates from a human donor with basal cell carcinoma. The gene calls are TRBV6-1 and TRBJ1-3; D not resolved. CDR3 nucleotide sequence: TGTGCCAGCAGTGAAGGGTCTAGGGGAAACACCATATATTTT. Its translation is CASSEGSRGNTIYF.